The clone carrying this T cell receptor (beta chain) appeared many times. With 4 bases clipped from V and 8 bases from J, the junction kept 11 bases outside the gene matches. The CDR3 length is 15 residues. Per germline, CDR1 SGHRS and CDR2 YFSETQ. This sample is part of a study of T cells in Graves' hyperthyroidism and ophthalmopathy. TCR beta CDR3 regions were amplified from RNA transcripts. The study used the HTBI primer set for a first-round RT-PCR of the TCR CDR3. TCRdb independently ran MiXCR on the multiplex PCR reads; one entry per CDR3 protein. The repertoire includes roughly 560,000 distinct CDR3 sequences, roughly 15% of them detected once, and roughly 4.5% sits in the top ten.

The receptor was derived from a woman in her 40s with Graves' ophthalmopathy. This chain uses TRBV5-1 with TRBJ1-2; 10 bases line up with TRBD1. The specimen sequenced was blood. As DNA, the CDR3 is TGCGCCAGCAGCCCGTGGCCGGGACAGGGGAGGGGCTACACCTTC. Translation gives CASSPWPGQGRGYTF.